A selection of T cell receptor beta chains follows, all from one sample in a study of T cells in Graves' hyperthyroidism and ophthalmopathy. MiXCR was run by TCRdb on the multiplex PCR reads, yielding one entry per CDR3 protein. This sample has fewer than 650,000 distinct CDR3 sequences; over 35% occur once, and the top ten carry about two fifths. What was sequenced was peripheral blood or thyroid tissue (not recorded which). Every receptor here comes from an adult woman with Graves' disease, either hyperthyroidism or ophthalmopathy (not recorded which). The CDR3 runs from the conserved cysteine through the conserved F or W. Each record gives: D gene, V gene, clone size, CDR3 length, J gene, CDR3 DNA, CDR3 protein. The D gene is left open where the match is weak. The size entry is marked missing in some rows and otherwise reads once, few, many or a size class.

TRBD1,TRBV19,many,14,TRBJ1-5,TGTGCCAGTAGCACGGGGACAGGGGAACTGCCCCAGCATTTT,CASSTGTGELPQHF
NA,TRBV7-9,few,14,TRBJ2-3,TGTGCCAGCAGCTTTGATCTCGGCACAGATACGCAGTATTTT,CASSFDLGTDTQYF
NA,TRBV2,many,16,TRBJ1-4,TGTGCCAGCAGCTACATGGGGACGAGGCTGGGGGAAAAACTGTTTTTT,CASSYMGTRLGEKLFF
NA,TRBV20-1,NA,12,TRBJ2-2,TGCAGTGCTAGCCCCACTTGGGGGGAGCTGTTTTTT,CSASPTWGELFF
NA,TRBV7-2,many,15,TRBJ2-7,TGTGCCAGCAGCCAAGGAGGGACAGTTTCCTACGAGCAGTACTTC,CASSQGGTVSYEQYF
NA,TRBV10-3,NA,12,TRBJ1-6,TGTGCCTGGAGCCCTCGCGACTCACCCCTCCACTTT,CAWSPRDSPLHF
TRBD1,TRBV6-6,many,18,TRBJ1-5,TGTGCCAGCAGTTACTCGAGAGACAGGGGAGGGGTCAATCAGCCCCAGCATTTT,CASSYSRDRGGVNQPQHF
NA,TRBV20-1,many,15,TRBJ2-2,TGCAGTGCTAGAGGGGGTAGCTCGAACACCGGGGAGCTGTTTTTT,CSARGGSSNTGELFF
NA,TRBV29-1,many,15,TRBJ2-5,TGCAGCGTTGAAGATCTGGTCAGGGCGGGGGAGACCCAGTACTTC,CSVEDLVRAGETQYF
NA,TRBV20-1,NA,12,TRBJ1-1,TGCAGTGCTAGTTGGGGCCCAGGGGAAGCTTTCTTT,CSASWGPGEAFF
NA,TRBV7-9,few,15,TRBJ2-7,TGTGCCAGCATCGTCGGGGGACCCTCTTCCTACGAGCAGTACTTC,CASIVGGPSSYEQYF
NA,TRBV18,few,12,TRBJ1-2,TGTGCCAGCTCACCGAGACAGGCTGGCTACACCTTC,CASSPRQAGYTF
TRBD1,TRBV6-2/TRBV6-3,NA,16,TRBJ1-5,TGTGCCAGCAGGACAGGGACAGGGGGCCTTAATCAGCCCCAGCATTTT,CASRTGTGGLNQPQHF
NA,TRBV5-1,NA,12,TRBJ2-5,TGCGCCAGCAGCTTGGGTCTTCAGATCCAGTACTTC,CASSLGLQIQYF
NA,TRBV9,NA,15,TRBJ1-1,TGTGCCAGCAGCCCCAGGGGCGTCAAGGGGACTGAAGCTTTCTTT,CASSPRGVKGTEAFF
NA,TRBV5-1,NA,14,TRBJ1-1,TGCGCCAGCAGCTCGGACCGGGTGAACACTGAAGCTTTCTTT,CASSSDRVNTEAFF
NA,TRBV9,NA,12,TRBJ2-7,TGTGCCAGCAGTCCCGGAGAATCCGAGCAGTACTTC,CASSPGESEQYF
NA,TRBV7-9,many,15,TRBJ1-6,TGTGCCAGCAGCTTAGAGGAGGGGTATAATTCACCCCTCCACTTT,CASSLEEGYNSPLHF
NA,TRBV14,NA,14,TRBJ2-7,TGTGCCAGCAGATCAGGTCGTCACTTCTACGAGCAGTACTTC,CASRSGRHFYEQYF
NA,TRBV10-2,few,13,TRBJ2-5,TGCGCCAGCAGGAACGACAGAGAAGAGACCCAGTACTTC,CASRNDREETQYF
TRBD1,TRBV20-1,many,15,TRBJ2-7,TGCAGTGCTAGAAGGGGGACAGTTGGGGGCTACGAGCAGTACTTC,CSARRGTVGGYEQYF
NA,TRBV29-1,NA,13,TRBJ2-7,TGCAGCGCCGCTGCGGGCCCGGCCTACGAGCAGTACTTC,CSAAAGPAYEQYF
NA,TRBV9,NA,15,TRBJ2-7,TGTGCCAGCAGCGTCGGAAGAGGAGAGCTTTACGAGCAGTACTTC,CASSVGRGELYEQYF
NA,TRBV9,few,15,TRBJ1-1,TGTGCCAGCAGCGTAGAGGAGGGAATGAACACTGAAGCTTTCTTT,CASSVEEGMNTEAFF
NA,TRBV19,few,13,TRBJ1-1,TGTGCCGGCCGGCGAAGCCCATACACTGAAGCTTTCTTT,CAGRRSPYTEAFF
NA,TRBV15,NA,14,TRBJ1-5,TGTGCCACCAGCAGGACAGATAGCAATCAGCCCCAGCATTTT,CATSRTDSNQPQHF
TRBD1,TRBV20-1,many,13,TRBJ1-4,TGCAGTGCTGACAGGGCGGCTAATGAAAAACTGTTTTTT,CSADRAANEKLFF
TRBD1,TRBV29-1,NA,13,TRBJ1-2,TGCAGCGTCTCGGCCGGACAGGGACATGGCTACACCTTC,CSVSAGQGHGYTF
TRBD1,TRBV11-1,NA,13,TRBJ2-5,TGTGCCCATGCAGGGGGATACCAAGAGACCCAGTACTTC,CAHAGGYQETQYF
NA,TRBV28,few,15,TRBJ1-1,TGTGCCAGCAGTACCCGAGATTCGAGGAACACTGAAGCTTTCTTT,CASSTRDSRNTEAFF
NA,TRBV9,many,16,TRBJ1-1,TGTGCCAGCAGCGTAGAGCCCCAGGGGTTGAACACTGAAGCTTTCTTT,CASSVEPQGLNTEAFF
NA,TRBV20-1,NA,15,TRBJ1-1,TGCAGTGCTAGGGGTGTAGGGGATCGGAACACTGAAGCTTTCTTT,CSARGVGDRNTEAFF
NA,TRBV5-1,many,16,TRBJ1-1,TGCGCCAGCAGCTTGGAGAGTTGGGGAGATGGCACTGAAGCTTTCTTT,CASSLESWGDGTEAFF
NA,TRBV7-2,NA,14,TRBJ2-7,TGTGCCAGCAGTCGAAAGGGTGGTCTCTACGAGCAGTACTTC,CASSRKGGLYEQYF
TRBD1,TRBV29-1,NA,13,TRBJ2-7,TGCAGCGTTGAAGCGGAGTACAGGGGCGAGCAGTACTTC,CSVEAEYRGEQYF
NA,TRBV2,NA,14,TRBJ1-1,TGTGCTAGCACGGGATTACTTATGAACACTGAAGCTTTCTTT,CASTGLLMNTEAFF
NA,TRBV20-1,few,16,TRBJ1-1,TGCAGTGCTAGAGATGCCCGCTCGGGGGGGACCTCTGAAGCTTTCTTT,CSARDARSGGTSEAFF
TRBD1,TRBV19,many,15,TRBJ2-7,TGTGCCAGTAGCCGCCTCTGGGACAGACCTACCGAGCAGTACTTC,CASSRLWDRPTEQYF
NA,TRBV5-1,many,16,TRBJ1-1,TGCGCCAGCAGCGAGGACATCCCTCTAGCAGGGACTGAAGCTTTCTTT,CASSEDIPLAGTEAFF
NA,TRBV29-1,many,12,TRBJ2-7,TGCAGCGTCGCGTTGGTGGGTCACGAGCAGTACTTC,CSVALVGHEQYF
TRBD2,TRBV25-1,NA,21,TRBJ2-2,TGTGCCCGAAGTACTGGGTCTCTTGTCTCGCCCTCCGGGAGGGACTCCGGGGAGCTGTTTTTT,CARSTGSLVSPSGRDSGELFF
TRBD2,TRBV12-3/TRBV12-4,NA,13,TRBJ2-5,TGTGCCACCTCGGGAGGGTTGTCGGGAACCCAGTACTTC,CATSGGLSGTQYF
TRBD1,TRBV7-8,NA,15,TRBJ2-2,TGTGCCAGCAGCTCGGGACAGGGTGGCACCGGGGAGCTGTTTTTT,CASSSGQGGTGELFF
NA,TRBV5-1,NA,14,TRBJ2-7,TGCGCCAGCAGCTTGGACGGGATGTCCTACGAGCAGTACTTC,CASSLDGMSYEQYF
TRBD1,TRBV12-3/TRBV12-4,once,15,TRBJ1-5,TGTGCCAGCAGTTTCGCAGGGGGTAGGAATCAGCCCCAGCATTTT,CASSFAGGRNQPQHF
TRBD1,TRBV11-2,NA,15,TRBJ1-5,TGTGCCAGCAGCTTGGGACAGGACCCAAATCAGCCCCAGCATTTT,CASSLGQDPNQPQHF
NA,TRBV7-8,NA,15,TRBJ1-6,TGCGCCAGCAGGACCAGCAGGACCTATAATTCACCCCTCCACTTT,CASRTSRTYNSPLHF
TRBD1,TRBV6-5,many,15,TRBJ2-5,TGTGCCAGCAGTCCCTCATCCTCGACAGGGGCTAAGGAGTACTTC,CASSPSSSTGAKEYF
NA,TRBV14,many,14,TRBJ1-1,TGTGCCAGCAGCCGCTTAGGGGGGAACACTGAAGCTTTCTTT,CASSRLGGNTEAFF
NA,TRBV2,many,14,TRBJ1-1,TGTGCCAGCAGCTTGGGTTTTCTGAACACTGAAGCTTTCTTT,CASSLGFLNTEAFF
NA,TRBV7-2,few,13,TRBJ1-2,TGTGCCAGCAGGCTCTCGGGGAACTATGGCTACACCTTC,CASRLSGNYGYTF
TRBD1,TRBV12-3/TRBV12-4,NA,15,TRBJ1-1,TGTGCCAGCGCCGTTAGACAGGGCGTGAACACTGAAGCTTTCTTT,CASAVRQGVNTEAFF
TRBD1,TRBV7-3,NA,14,TRBJ1-6,TGTGCCAGCAGCTCGGGGGACAGGAATTCACCCCTCCACTTT,CASSSGDRNSPLHF
NA,TRBV16,many,14,TRBJ1-1,TGTGCCAGCAGCCAATCGTCGACGTCCGGGAGGGCTTTCTTT,CASSQSSTSGRAFF